These 31 T cell receptor beta chains came from one sample sequenced in a study of T cells in Graves' hyperthyroidism and ophthalmopathy. Regions amplified from RNA transcripts were the TCR beta CDR3 regions. HTBI primers drove first-round RT-PCR of the TCR CDR3. TCRdb reanalysed the multiplex PCR reads using MiXCR and keeps one entry per CDR3 protein. The profile covers 750,000 to 900,000 distinct CDR3 sequences, with roughly 40% appearing a single time and around 9.3% taken by the ten largest. Sequenced material: blood. These receptors originate from a young man with Graves' hyperthyroidism.

This sequence joins TRBV7-9 and TRBJ2-6, with a weak D call TRBD1 (6 bases). CDR3 length equals 15 residues. The germline V and J ends were trimmed by 3 bases and 7 bases, with 13 bases remaining between them. The germline V gene has CDR1 SEHNR and CDR2 FQNEAQ (reference sequence). The CDR3 loop is CASSLDSQGANVLTF. In nucleotides, the CDR3 is TGTGCCAGCAGCTTGGACAGCCAGGGAGCCAACGTCCTGACTTTC.

The V gene is TRBV10-3, the J gene TRBJ1-2; perhaps TRBD1 as D (6 bases). This CDR3 region has 13 residues. Trimming took off 10 bases at V and 8 bases at J, with 20 bases between the two ends. CDR1 ENHRY and CDR2 SYGVKD come from the germline V gene. For the CDR3, the DNA is TGTGCCACTGCCCTGGGGGCGCCGAGGGGCTACACCTTC. It translates to CATALGAPRGYTF.

This clonotype was counted ten times or more. The rearrangement joins TRBV19 to TRBJ1-5; tentatively, D is TRBD1 (6 bases). The length of the CDR3 is 15 residues. CDR1 is LNHDA and CDR2 is SQIVND in the germline V gene (reference sequence). The V and J ends lost 6 bases and 3 bases respectively, with 15 bases between them. The CDR3 coding sequence is TGTGCCAGTAGGCCTACACAGGGAGTCAATCAGCCCCAGCATTTT. Amino acid sequence: CASRPTQGVNQPQHF. Complete variable domain (other parts from reference TRBV19 and TRBJ1-5): DGGITQSPKYLFRKEGQNVTLSCEQNLNHDAMYWYRQDPGQGLRLIYYSQIVNDFQKGDIAEGYSVSREKKESFPLTVTSAQKNPTAFYLCASRPTQGVNQPQHFGDGTRLSIL.

J is TRBJ1-1 and V is TRBV7-9, with 8 bases that match TRBD1. The CDR3 runs to 16 residues. Germline V gene sequence: CDR1 SEHNR, CDR2 FQNEAQ (reference sequence). The J segment lost 2 bases and the V segment lost 0 bases, leaving 5 bases of the junction unmatched. The CDR3 DNA follows: TGTGCCAGCAGCTTAGCGGTAACAGGGGGTAACACTGAAGCTTTCTTT. As protein: CASSLAVTGGNTEAFF.

This clonotype was recorded at least ten times. The genes are TRBV20-1 and TRBJ2-7, with D possibly matching TRBD2 (5 bases). The V end lost 3 bases, the J end lost 5 bases, and 17 bases lay between the germline ends. The CDR3 sequence is 14 residues long. The germline gives CDR1 DFQATT, CDR2 SNEGSKA (reference sequence). CDR3 nucleotide sequence: TGCAGTGCTAGTGATGGTAGACCAGCGGACGAGCAGTACTTC. Translating it yields CSASDGRPADEQYF.

In regard to this clonotype: The junction differs from germline at one of its ends, possibly a read error. The CDR3 protein is CASSQGEAAGELFF. The CDR3 coding sequence is TGCGCCAGCAGCCAAGGGGAAGCTGCCGGGGAGCTGTTTTTT. This sequence joins TRBV7-3 and TRBJ2-2; TRBD1 might be the D (5 bases). CDR1 is SGHTA and CDR2 is FQGTGA in the germline V gene. The CDR3 loop spans 14 amino acids. Drawing the rest from reference TRBV7-3 and TRBJ2-2, the complete variable domain is GAGVSQTPSNKVTEKGKYVELRCDPISGHTALYWYRQSLGQGPEFLIYFQGTGAADDSGLPNDRFFAVRPEGSVSTLKIQRTERGDSAVYLCASSQGEAAGELFFGEGSRLTVL.

J is TRBJ2-5 and V is TRBV19, with D unclear. The germline V gene encodes CDR1 LNHDA and CDR2 SQIVND (reference sequence). The CDR3 extends over 14 amino acids. The V and J ends lost 0 bases and 2 bases respectively, with 7 bases between them. Here the CDR3 reads CASSIDHGQETQYF. The CDR3 region has the DNA TGTGCCAGTAGTATAGATCACGGTCAAGAGACCCAGTACTTC. The full variable domain, its missing parts supplied by reference TRBV19 and TRBJ2-5, is DGGITQSPKYLFRKEGQNVTLSCEQNLNHDAMYWYRQDPGQGLRLIYYSQIVNDFQKGDIAEGYSVSREKKESFPLTVTSAQKNPTAFYLCASSIDHGQETQYFGPGTRLLVL.

This clonotype has just one count. This sequence joins TRBV10-3 and TRBJ2-5, with 9 bases matching TRBD1. With V trimmed by 10 bases and J by 5 bases, 5 bases remained unmatched. Germline V lookup: CDR1 ENHRY, CDR2 SYGVKD. This CDR3 comprises 12 residues. The CDR3 region is CATGTGIETQYF. CDR3 sequence (DNA): TGTGCCACCGGGACAGGGATCGAGACCCAGTACTTC.

This chain links TRBV14 with TRBJ2-2; D not certain. The length of the CDR3 is 13 residues. Germline lookup yields CDR1 SGHDN and CDR2 FVKESK. The ends were cut back, 6 bases at V and 4 bases at J, with 9 bases in the middle. CDR3 amino acids: CASSPLITGELFF. Written as DNA, the CDR3 is TGTGCCAGCAGTCCACTTATCACCGGGGAGCTGTTTTTT.

As DNA, the CDR3 is TGTGCCAGTAGATACAGGGGTGGCGAAACTGAAGCTTTCTTT. It encodes CASRYRGGETEAFF. The chain combines TRBV19 with TRBJ1-1; 7 bases are a match to TRBD1. CDR3 length: 14 residues. V lost 6 bases, J lost 5 bases, and 9 bases stayed unmatched. From germline, CDR1 is LNHDA and CDR2 SQIVND (reference sequence).

The chain couples TRBV30 to TRBJ1-5, with D unresolved. CDR3 size: 12 residues. The V end was cut by 5 bases, the J end by 3 bases, with 8 bases between. Per the germline V gene, CDR1 is GTSNPN and CDR2 is SVGIG (reference sequence). The CDR3 DNA reads TGTGCCTGGGGAGACGCCAATCAGCCCCAGCATTTT. Encoded protein: CAWGDANQPQHF.

This clonotype came up many times. This chain links TRBV20-1 with TRBJ1-2, with D unclear. The CDR3 is 12 amino acids. The germline CDR1 and CDR2 sequences are DFQATT and SNEGSKA (reference sequence). V lost 5 bases and J 4 bases, leaving 11 bases between the germline ends. The CDR3 reads CSASGRIYGYTF. In DNA, the CDR3 is TGCAGTGCTTCCGGACGGATCTATGGCTACACCTTC.

This sequence joins TRBV4-1 and TRBJ1-5; no reliable D call. The CDR3 loop spans 14 amino acids. CDR1 and CDR2 from the germline V gene are MGHRA and YSYEKL. The V end was cut by 1 base, the J end by 4 bases, with 8 bases between. The CDR3 DNA reads as TGCGCCAGCAGCCAAGCAGCCCGAAATCAGCCCCAGCATTTT. Its protein is CASSQAARNQPQHF.

The genes are TRBV14 and TRBJ1-2; no clear D gene. V was pared by 6 bases and J by 9 bases, with 14 bases between. Germline CDR1 is SGHDN and CDR2 is FVKESK. The CDR3 spans 12 residues. The CDR3 is CASSHDGGSYTF. The DNA of the CDR3 is TGTGCCAGCAGTCATGATGGCGGGAGCTACACCTTC.

The CDR3 reads CASSPDRLSGNTIYF. CDR3 sequence (DNA): TGTGCCAGCAGCCCGGACAGGCTCTCTGGAAACACCATATATTTT. This rearrangement joins TRBV5-6 to TRBJ1-3; 7 nucleotides line up with TRBD1. J gave up 0 bases and V 4 bases, and 4 bases lay outside the gene matches. The germline V gene has CDR1 SGHDT and CDR2 YYEEEE. The CDR3 length is 15 residues.

This rearrangement joins TRBV25-1 to TRBJ1-5; the D is unclear. CDR3 length equals 11 residues. Germline values: CDR1 MGHDK, CDR2 SYGVNS. The V and J ends lost 3 bases and 13 bases respectively, with 10 bases between them. CDR3 DNA sequence: TGTGCCAGCAGTGACCCCTCCGGTCAGCATTTT. Its protein is CASSDPSGQHF. Filled out from reference TRBV25-1 and TRBJ1-5, the complete variable domain reads EADIYQTPRYLVIGTGKKITLECSQTMGHDKMYWYQQDPGMELHLIHYSYGVNSTEKGDLSSESTVSRIRTEHFPLTLESARPSHTSQYLCASSDPSGQHFGDGTRLSIL.

This clonotype was picked up many times. V gene TRBV29-1 combines with J gene TRBJ2-2; TRBD1 matches at 7 bases. Germline loops: CDR1 SQVTM, CDR2 ANQGSEA. The CDR3 length is 14 residues. Trimming took 5 bases from V and 4 from J; bases not matched to a gene: 7. CDR3 sequence: CSVLTYRGTGELFF. The CDR3 nucleotides read TGCAGCGTTTTAACCTACAGGGGCACCGGGGAGCTGTTTTTT.

As regards this clonotype: This could be a read error, since a much larger clone is one nucleotide away. It is unclear where the CDR3 begins or ends on the DNA, so no DNA is shown, and the CDR3 is as TCRdb lists it. The chain recombines TRBV28 with TRBJ2-7. CDR1 and CDR2 (germline): MDHEN, SYDVKM. The CDR3 has 14 residues if both end residues are counted. CDR3 in amino acids: CASILGREPYEQYF.

V and J are TRBV20-1 and TRBJ1-2, with unresolved D. The germline CDR1 and CDR2 sequences are DFQATT and SNEGSKA (reference sequence). This CDR3 is 16 amino acids long. The ends were cut back, 2 bases at V and 9 bases at J, with 25 bases in the middle. CDR3 protein: CSARNEGLATRGSYTF. The CDR3 bases are TGCAGTGCTAGAAATGAAGGCTTGGCTACCCGTGGTAGCTACACCTTC.

This rearrangement joins TRBV25-1 to TRBJ2-3, with D tentatively TRBD1 (5 bases). This CDR3 has 13 residues. CDR1 and CDR2 (germline): MGHDK, SYGVNS. V was clipped by 6 bases and J by 2 bases, with 9 bases between them. CDR3 sequence reads: CASRGVYTDTQYF. The DNA for the CDR3 is TGTGCCAGCAGAGGGGTTTACACAGATACGCAGTATTTT.

This clonotype has a handful of counts. The V gene is TRBV7-3, the J gene TRBJ2-7; D is perhaps TRBD1 (6 bases). The CDR3 runs 16 residues. Germline V gene data show CDR1 as SGHTA and CDR2 as FQGTGA. Between the trimmed V and J ends, which lost 2 bases and 2 bases, there was a span of 16 bases. The CDR3 coding sequence is TGTGCCAGCAGCTTAGGGTTCGGACAGAGAGCCTACGAGCAGTACTTC. This gives the protein CASSLGFGQRAYEQYF. Together with reference TRBV7-3 and TRBJ2-7, the CDR3 gives the full variable domain: GAGVSQTPSNKVTEKGKYVELRCDPISGHTALYWYRQSLGQGPEFLIYFQGTGAADDSGLPNDRFFAVRPEGSVSTLKIQRTERGDSAVYLCASSLGFGQRAYEQYFGPGTRLTVT.

As regards this clonotype: The junction and the germline gene differ at one end; a read error may be behind it. The chain recombines TRBV29-1 with TRBJ2-5; 9 positions agree with TRBD2. The CDR3 sequence is 14 residues long. Germline V CDR1 and CDR2: SQVTM, ANQGSEA. CDR3 nucleotide sequence: TGTGCCTGGACGTCCAAGCGGGAGGTAGAGACCCAGTACTTC. Translating gives CAWTSKREVETQYF.

The J gene is TRBJ2-5, the V gene TRBV25-1, with 8 bases fitting TRBD2. V was clipped by 4 bases and J by 4 bases; unmatched bases: 14. This CDR3 has 17 amino acids. The V gene's germline CDR1 is MGHDK and CDR2 SYGVNS. CDR3 protein: CASSAWTSRFEGETQYF. CDR3 in DNA: TGTGCCAGCAGTGCGTGGACTAGCAGGTTCGAAGGAGAGACCCAGTACTTC.

This clonotype was seen at least ten times. J is TRBJ1-4 and V is TRBV7-9, with D unresolved. CDR1 is SEHNR and CDR2 is FQNEAQ in the germline V gene (reference sequence). Trimming removed 1 base at V and 8 bases at J, with 8 bases between. This CDR3 comprises 13 residues. The CDR3 is CASSLGGREKLFF. The CDR3 DNA reads TGTGCCAGCAGCTTAGGTGGACGGGAAAAACTGTTTTTT.

This clonotype appeared a few times. The chain uses TRBV4-1 and TRBJ1-5; TRBD1 is a possible D gene (5 bases). The CDR3 is 14 amino acids. In germline, CDR1 is MGHRA, CDR2 YSYEKL. Trimming stripped 1 base from V and 5 bases from J, with 9 bases between. Here the CDR3 reads CASSQAGSYQPQHF. DNA for the CDR3: TGCGCCAGCAGCCAAGCAGGGTCTTATCAGCCCCAGCATTTT.

The chain uses TRBV6-5 and TRBJ1-1; D not resolved. The germline V gene encodes CDR1 MNHEY and CDR2 SVGAGI. The CDR3 sequence is 15 residues long. V was trimmed by 2 bases and J by 5 bases, leaving 15 bases between them. The CDR3 spells CASSYRNPTGTEAFF. In DNA form, the CDR3 reads TGTGCCAGCAGTTACCGTAACCCCACGGGAACTGAAGCTTTCTTT.

This clonotype showed up many times. This chain uses TRBV7-8 with TRBJ1-4; the D gene is possibly TRBD1 (5 bases). Looked up from germline, CDR1 is SGHVS and CDR2 is FQNEAQ. The CDR3 loop spans 15 amino acids. Deletions cut 2 bases from V and 3 bases from J, with 10 bases between. The CDR3 nucleotides are TGTGCCAGCAGCTTATCAGGGTCAGCTAATGAAAAACTGTTTTTT. Its translation: CASSLSGSANEKLFF. Full variable domain (missing parts from reference TRBV7-8 and TRBJ1-4): GAGVSQSPRYKVAKRGQDVALRCDPISGHVSLFWYQQALGQGPEFLTYFQNEAQLDKSGLPSDRFFAERPEGSVSTLKIQRTQQEDSAVYLCASSLSGSANEKLFFGSGTQLSVL.

This clonotype was found many times. The chain combines TRBV19 with TRBJ2-6, with unresolved D. V dropped 5 bases and J dropped 0 bases, with 5 bases sitting between them. Germline V lookup: CDR1 LNHDA, CDR2 SQIVND (reference sequence). The CDR3 spans 14 residues. The CDR3 DNA follows: TGTGCCAGTAGTCAGCGCTCTGGGGCCAACGTCCTGACTTTC. Amino acid sequence: CASSQRSGANVLTF.

The CDR3 protein is CASALGLSSGNTEAFF. CDR3 bases: TGTGCCAGTGCCCTTGGTCTCAGCAGTGGGAACACTGAAGCTTTCTTT. The chain carries TRBV12-3 or TRBV12-4 and TRBJ1-1; no firm D call. The CDR3 is 16 amino acids. Trimming removed 9 bases from V and 1 base from J, with 21 bases in between.

This clonotype was found a few times. The chain joins TRBV19 to TRBJ1-1, with a weak D call TRBD1 (5 bases). The CDR3 covers 14 residues. V shed 2 bases and J shed 3 bases, with 10 bases lying between them. Germline CDR1 and CDR2: LNHDA and SQIVND (reference sequence). The CDR3 DNA follows: TGTGCCAGTAGTATACAGGGTAAGGACACTGAAGCTTTCTTT. Amino acids: CASSIQGKDTEAFF.

Notes on this clonotype: A clone one base away is much larger, so this may be a read error. This chain joins TRBV25-1 and TRBJ1-1, with D unclear. V lost 5 bases and J lost 1, with 8 bases in between. The germline V gene has CDR1 MGHDK and CDR2 SYGVNS. The CDR3 is 13 residues long. In DNA form, the CDR3 reads TGTGCCAGCAGTAAACACAGGAACACTGAAGCTTTCTTT. Translated: CASSKHRNTEAFF.